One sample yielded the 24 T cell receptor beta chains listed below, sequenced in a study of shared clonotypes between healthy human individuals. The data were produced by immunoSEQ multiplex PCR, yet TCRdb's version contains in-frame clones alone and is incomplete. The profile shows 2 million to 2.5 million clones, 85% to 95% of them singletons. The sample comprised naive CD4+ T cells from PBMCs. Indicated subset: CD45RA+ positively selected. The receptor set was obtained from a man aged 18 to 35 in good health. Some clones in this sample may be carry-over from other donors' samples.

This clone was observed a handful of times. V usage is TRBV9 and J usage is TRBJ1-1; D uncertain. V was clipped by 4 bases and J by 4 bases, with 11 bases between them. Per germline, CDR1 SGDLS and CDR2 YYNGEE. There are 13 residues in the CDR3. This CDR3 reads CASSTRLATEAFF. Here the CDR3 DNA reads TGTGCCAGCAGCACACGACTCGCCACTGAAGCTTTCTTT.

CDR3 sequence (DNA): TGTGCCAGCAGCCCCGGGGGTGGCGACGAGCAGTACTTC. This encodes CASSPGGGDEQYF. The chain couples TRBV7-8 to TRBJ2-7; the D gene is possibly TRBD2 (6 bases). The CDR3 loop spans 13 amino acids. Germline V lookup: CDR1 SGHVS, CDR2 FQNEAQ. V lost 5 bases and J 5 bases, leaving 13 bases between the germline ends.

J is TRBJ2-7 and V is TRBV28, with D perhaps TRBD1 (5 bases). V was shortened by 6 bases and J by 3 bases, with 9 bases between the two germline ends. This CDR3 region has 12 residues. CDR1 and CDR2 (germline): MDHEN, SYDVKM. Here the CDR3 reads CASRGLSYEQYF. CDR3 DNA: TGTGCCAGCAGGGGGCTGAGCTACGAGCAGTACTTC.

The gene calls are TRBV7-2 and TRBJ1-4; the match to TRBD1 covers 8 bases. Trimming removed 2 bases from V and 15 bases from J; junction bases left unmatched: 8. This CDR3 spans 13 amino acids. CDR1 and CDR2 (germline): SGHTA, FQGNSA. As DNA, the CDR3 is TGTGCCAGCAGCTTATGGGGCCCGACAGGGGTGTTTTTT. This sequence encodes CASSLWGPTGVFF.

CDR3 nucleotides: TGCGCCAGCAGCCAAGATACGCATCAGCCCCAGCATTTT. Its translation: CASSQDTHQPQHF. The chain links TRBV4-3 to TRBJ1-5; D uncertain. The ends were cut back, 0 bases at V and 5 bases at J, with 5 bases in the middle. CDR1 is LGHNA and CDR2 is YSLEER in the germline V gene. This CDR3 comprises 13 residues.

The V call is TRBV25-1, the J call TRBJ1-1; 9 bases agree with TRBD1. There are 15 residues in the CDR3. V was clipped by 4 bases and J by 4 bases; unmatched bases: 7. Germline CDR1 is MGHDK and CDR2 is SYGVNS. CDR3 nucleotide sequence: TGTGCCAGCAGTGTAACAGGGGGCTATCGCACTGAAGCTTTCTTT. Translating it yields CASSVTGGYRTEAFF.

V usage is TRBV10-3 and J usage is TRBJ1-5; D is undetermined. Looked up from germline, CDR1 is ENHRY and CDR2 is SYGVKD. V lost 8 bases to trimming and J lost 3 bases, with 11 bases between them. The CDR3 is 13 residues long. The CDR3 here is CAIGGENNQPQHF. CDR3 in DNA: TGTGCCATCGGTGGGGAGAACAATCAGCCCCAGCATTTT.

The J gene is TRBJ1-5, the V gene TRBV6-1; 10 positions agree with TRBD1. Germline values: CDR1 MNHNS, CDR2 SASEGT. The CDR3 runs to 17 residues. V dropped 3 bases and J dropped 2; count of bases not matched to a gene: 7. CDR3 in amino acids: CASSELTGGAGNQPQHF. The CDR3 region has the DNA TGTGCCAGCAGTGAGTTGACAGGGGGCGCGGGCAATCAGCCCCAGCATTTT.

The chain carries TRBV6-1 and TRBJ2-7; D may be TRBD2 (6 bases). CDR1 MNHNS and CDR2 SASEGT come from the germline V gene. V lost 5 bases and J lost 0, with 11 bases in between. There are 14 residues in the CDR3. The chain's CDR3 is CASSPGVGSYEQYF. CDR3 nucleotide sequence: TGTGCCAGCAGTCCGGGAGTGGGCTCCTACGAGCAGTACTTC.

DNA of the CDR3: TGTGCCAGCAACTCCCACCGGGACAGGGGTCGGTACGAGCAGTACTTC. It codes for CASNSHRDRGRYEQYF. The rearrangement links TRBV27 to TRBJ2-7; TRBD1 agrees at 10 bases. Losses at the gene ends were 7 bases for V and 4 bases for J; bases not matched to a gene: 13. Germline V gives CDR1 MNHEY, CDR2 SMNVEV (reference sequence). This CDR3 region has 16 residues.

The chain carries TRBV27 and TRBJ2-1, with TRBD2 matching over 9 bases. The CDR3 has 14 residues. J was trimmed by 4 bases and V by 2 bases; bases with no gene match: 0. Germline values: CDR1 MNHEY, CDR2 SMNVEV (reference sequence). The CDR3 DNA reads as TGTGCCAGCAGTTTACTAGCGGGGTACAATGAGCAGTTCTTC. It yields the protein CASSLLAGYNEQFF.

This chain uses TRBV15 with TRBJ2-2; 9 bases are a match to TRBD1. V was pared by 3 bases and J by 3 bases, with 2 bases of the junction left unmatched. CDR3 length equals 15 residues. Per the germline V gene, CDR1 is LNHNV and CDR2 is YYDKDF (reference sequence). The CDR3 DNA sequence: TGTGCCACCAGCAGCCGACAGGGGGACACCGGGGAGCTGTTTTTT. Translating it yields CATSSRQGDTGELFF. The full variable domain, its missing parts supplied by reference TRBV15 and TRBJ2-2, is DAMVIQNPRYQVTQFGKPVTLSCSQTLNHNVMYWYQQKSSQAPKLLFHYYDKDFNNEADTPDNFQSRRPNTSFCFLDIRSPGLGDTAMYLCATSSRQGDTGELFFGEGSRLTVL.

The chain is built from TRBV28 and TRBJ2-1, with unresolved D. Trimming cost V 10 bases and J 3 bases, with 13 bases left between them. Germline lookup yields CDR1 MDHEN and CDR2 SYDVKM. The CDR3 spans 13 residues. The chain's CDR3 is CATWADLYNEQFF. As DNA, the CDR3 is TGTGCCACTTGGGCGGACCTCTACAATGAGCAGTTCTTC.

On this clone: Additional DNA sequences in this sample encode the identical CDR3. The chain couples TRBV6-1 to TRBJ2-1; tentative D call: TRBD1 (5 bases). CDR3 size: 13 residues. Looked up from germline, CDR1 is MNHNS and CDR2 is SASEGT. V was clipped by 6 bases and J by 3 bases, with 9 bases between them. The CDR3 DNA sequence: TGTGCCAGCAGGACTGACAGCTACAATGAGCAGTTCTTC. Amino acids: CASRTDSYNEQFF.

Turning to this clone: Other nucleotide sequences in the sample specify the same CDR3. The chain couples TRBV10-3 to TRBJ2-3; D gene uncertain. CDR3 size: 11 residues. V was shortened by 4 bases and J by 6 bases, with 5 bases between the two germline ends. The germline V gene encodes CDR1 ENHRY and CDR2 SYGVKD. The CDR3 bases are TGTGCCATCAGTGTTGGGGATACGCAGTATTTT. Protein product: CAISVGDTQYF.

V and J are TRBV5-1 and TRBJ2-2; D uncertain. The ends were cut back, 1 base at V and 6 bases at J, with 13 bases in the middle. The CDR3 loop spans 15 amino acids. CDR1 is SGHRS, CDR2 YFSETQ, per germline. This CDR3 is CASSLRGQNSGELFF. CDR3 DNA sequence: TGCGCCAGCAGCTTGCGTGGGCAAAACTCCGGGGAGCTGTTTTTT.

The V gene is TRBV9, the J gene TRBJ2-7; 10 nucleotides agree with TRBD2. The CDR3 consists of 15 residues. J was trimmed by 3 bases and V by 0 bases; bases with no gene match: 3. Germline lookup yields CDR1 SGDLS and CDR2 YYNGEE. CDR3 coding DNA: TGTGCCAGCAGCGTAGCCGGGACTAGCGACTACGAGCAGTACTTC. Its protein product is CASSVAGTSDYEQYF.

DNA for the CDR3: TGTGCCAGCAGTGCGGGACAGCGGTACAATGAGCAGTTCTTC. This sequence encodes CASSAGQRYNEQFF. The genes are TRBV2 and TRBJ2-1; 7 bases map to TRBD1. Germline V gene lookup returns CDR1 SNHLY and CDR2 FYNNEI. After removal of 4 bases from V and 4 bases from J, the junction contained 4 bases not matched to a gene. The CDR3 consists of 14 residues.

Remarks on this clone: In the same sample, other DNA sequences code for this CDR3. In DNA, the CDR3 is TGTGCCAGCAGTTCAGGCGGATCCGGGACCGGGGAGCTGTTTTTT. This codes for CASSSGGSGTGELFF. This chain links TRBV28 with TRBJ2-2; no clear D. The CDR3 contains 15 residues. CDR1 is MDHEN and CDR2 is SYDVKM in the germline V gene. Trimming shortened V by 4 bases and J by 5 bases, and 14 bases separated the two germline ends.

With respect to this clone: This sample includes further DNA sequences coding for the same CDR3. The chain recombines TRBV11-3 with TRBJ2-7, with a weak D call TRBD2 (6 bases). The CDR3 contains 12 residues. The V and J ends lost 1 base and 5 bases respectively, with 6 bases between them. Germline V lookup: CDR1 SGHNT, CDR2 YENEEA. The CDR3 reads CASSLGGNEQYF. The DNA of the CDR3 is TGTGCCAGCAGCTTAGGCGGGAACGAGCAGTACTTC.

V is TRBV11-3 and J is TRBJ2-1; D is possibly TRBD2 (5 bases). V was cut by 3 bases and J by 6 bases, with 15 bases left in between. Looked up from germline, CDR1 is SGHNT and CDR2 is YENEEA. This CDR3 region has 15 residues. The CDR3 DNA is TGTGCCAGCAGCTTCGGCGGGCCGCTCCCCAATGAGCAGTTCTTC. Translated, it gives CASSFGGPLPNEQFF.

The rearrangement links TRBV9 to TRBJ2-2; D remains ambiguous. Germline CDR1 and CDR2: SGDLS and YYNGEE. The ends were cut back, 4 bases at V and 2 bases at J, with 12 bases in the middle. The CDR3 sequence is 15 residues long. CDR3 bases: TGTGCCAGCAGCCCGACTTTGTTCAACACCGGGGAGCTGTTTTTT. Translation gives CASSPTLFNTGELFF.

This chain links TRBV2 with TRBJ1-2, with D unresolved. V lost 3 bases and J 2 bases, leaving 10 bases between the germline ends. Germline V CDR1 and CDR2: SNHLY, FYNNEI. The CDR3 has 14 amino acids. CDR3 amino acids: CASSEELLNYGYTF. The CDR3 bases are TGTGCCAGCAGTGAGGAGCTTCTGAACTATGGCTACACCTTC.

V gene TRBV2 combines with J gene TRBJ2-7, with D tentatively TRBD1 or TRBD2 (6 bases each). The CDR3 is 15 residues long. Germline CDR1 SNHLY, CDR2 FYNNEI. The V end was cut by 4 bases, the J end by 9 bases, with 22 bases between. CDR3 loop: CASSVFGLTGGWQYF. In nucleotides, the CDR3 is TGTGCCAGCAGTGTTTTTGGGCTAACCGGGGGCTGGCAGTACTTC.